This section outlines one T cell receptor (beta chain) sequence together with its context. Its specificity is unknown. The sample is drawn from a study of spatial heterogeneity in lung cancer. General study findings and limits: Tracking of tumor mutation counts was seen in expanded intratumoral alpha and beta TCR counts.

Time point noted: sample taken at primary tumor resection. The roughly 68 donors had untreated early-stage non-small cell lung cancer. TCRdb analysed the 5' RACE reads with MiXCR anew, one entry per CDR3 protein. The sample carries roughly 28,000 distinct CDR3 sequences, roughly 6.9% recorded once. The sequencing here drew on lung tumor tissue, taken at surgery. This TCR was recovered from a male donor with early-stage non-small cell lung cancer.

The DNA of the CDR3 is TGTGCCAGCAGTTTAGCCCCGGGGGCAGACAACAACGAGCAGTACTTC. Translating it yields CASSLAPGADNNEQYF. The rearrangement joins TRBV27 to TRBJ2-7, with D possibly being TRBD1 or TRBD2 (6 bases each). The CDR3 sequence is 16 residues long. The V gene's germline CDR1 is MNHEY and CDR2 SMNVEV (reference sequence). Trimming removed 2 bases at V and 5 bases at J, with 19 bases between.